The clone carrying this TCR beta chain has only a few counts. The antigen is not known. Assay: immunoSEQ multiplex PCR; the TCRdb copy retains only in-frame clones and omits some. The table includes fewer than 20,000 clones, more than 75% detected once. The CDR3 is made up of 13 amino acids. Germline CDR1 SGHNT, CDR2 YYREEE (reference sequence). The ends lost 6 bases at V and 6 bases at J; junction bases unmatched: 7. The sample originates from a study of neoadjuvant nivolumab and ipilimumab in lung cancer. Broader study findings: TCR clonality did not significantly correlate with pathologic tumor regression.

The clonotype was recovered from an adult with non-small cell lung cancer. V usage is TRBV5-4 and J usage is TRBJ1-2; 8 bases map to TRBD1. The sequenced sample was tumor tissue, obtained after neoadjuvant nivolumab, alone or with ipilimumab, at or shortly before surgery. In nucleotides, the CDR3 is TGTGCCAGCAACTCTCAGGGGGCGCATGGCTACACCTTC. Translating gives CASNSQGAHGYTF. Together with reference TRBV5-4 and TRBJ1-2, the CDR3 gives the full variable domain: ETGVTQSPTHLIKTRGQQVTLRCSSQSGHNTVSWYQQALGQGPQFIFQYYREEENGRGNFPPRFSGLQFPNYSSELNVNALELDDSALYLCASNSQGAHGYTFGSGTRLTVV.